These T cell receptor beta chains were read from a single sample in a study of beta chain features in type 1 diabetes. Profiled with immunoSEQ multiplex PCR; TCRdb holds only in-frame clones, not every one. Of around 180,000 clones listed, 6.5% to 8.5% are singletons. The sequenced sample consisted of central memory CD4+ T cells from blood. Receptors originate from a man aged 18 to 30 with type 1 diabetes. The CDR3 runs from the conserved cysteine through the conserved F or W. A D gene is named only where the DNA matches it firmly. Clone size appears in some rows only: once, few, many, or a class for an expanded clone.

D	length	V	size	J	DNA	CDR3
TRBD1	15	TRBV5-4	few	TRBJ2-2	TGTGCCAGCAGCTCGGGACAGAGGAACACCGGGGAGCTGTTTTTT	CASSSGQRNTGELFF
NA	15	TRBV6-5	NA	TRBJ1-2	TGTGCCAGCAAAGGAACAGACTCTCGGGGGGGTGGCTACACCTTC	CASKGTDSRGGGYTF
NA	13	TRBV4-3	NA	TRBJ1-6	TGCGCCAGCACCCGGGCAGGGGACCCGGCCCTCCACTTT	CASTRAGDPALHF
NA	14	TRBV5-4	few	TRBJ1-4	TGTGCCAGCAGCTTCAGGGGTATTAATGAAAAACTGTTTTTT	CASSFRGINEKLFF
NA	14	TRBV15	few	TRBJ1-1	TGTGCCACCAGCAGCGGTACCTTGAACACTGAAGCTTTCTTT	CATSSGTLNTEAFF
TRBD2	17	TRBV27	few	TRBJ2-5	TGTGCCAGCAGTCCCCGGGGTAGCGGGGGGGCCGTGGAGACCCAGTACTTC	CASSPRGSGGAVETQYF
NA	15	TRBV5-1	few	TRBJ1-5	TGCGCCAGCAGCCCGGGGATCCTGGGCAATCAGCCCCAGCATTTT	CASSPGILGNQPQHF
TRBD2	15	TRBV7-9	many	TRBJ2-3	TGTGCCAGCAGCCCATCCTCGGGAGGGGTAGATACGCAGTATTTT	CASSPSSGGVDTQYF
NA	15	TRBV7-9	few	TRBJ1-5	TGTGCCAGCAGCTTAGACGGGTTTGGCAATCAGCCCCAGCATTTT	CASSLDGFGNQPQHF
TRBD2	15	TRBV7-2	few	TRBJ2-2	TGTGCCAGCAGCATCCCGGGACTAGCGGGTTCGGAGCTGTTTTTT	CASSIPGLAGSELFF
TRBD1	12	TRBV30	NA	TRBJ2-3	TGTGCCTGGAGTTGGGACAGAGATACGCAGTATTTT	CAWSWDRDTQYF
TRBD1	15	TRBV7-2	NA	TRBJ1-2	TGTGCCAGCAGCTCGGGGACAGGGTACAACTATGGCTACACCTTC	CASSSGTGYNYGYTF
NA	14	TRBV5-6	NA	TRBJ2-1	TGTGCCAGCAGCCGCGGCTGGGGGGACAATGAGCAGTTCTTC	CASSRGWGDNEQFF
TRBD1	17	TRBV15	few	TRBJ1-2	TGTGCCACCAGCAGAGACGGGACAGCAGGGTGGTTGTATGGCTACACCTTC	CATSRDGTAGWLYGYTF
NA	15	TRBV6-1	NA	TRBJ2-7	TGTGCCAGCAGTGAATACGGCGGCTTAGTCTACGAGCAGTACTTC	CASSEYGGLVYEQYF
NA	12	TRBV25-1	few	TRBJ2-7	TGTGCCAGCAGTGAATATCCCAACGAGCAGTACTTC	CASSEYPNEQYF
NA	15	TRBV5-1	few	TRBJ1-4	TGCGCCAGCAGCTTGATGACATCAGCTAATGAAAAACTGTTTTTT	CASSLMTSANEKLFF
TRBD2	17	TRBV29-1	many	TRBJ2-1	TGCAGCGTTCGGGGGCTAACAGGGTCTAGCGGGGGTACGGAGCAGTTCTTC	CSVRGLTGSSGGTEQFF
TRBD2	14	TRBV30	few	TRBJ2-3	TGTGCCTGGAGGATAGCGGGGTCCACAGATACGCAGTATTTT	CAWRIAGSTDTQYF
NA	15	TRBV14	NA	TRBJ2-6	TGTGCCAGCAGCCAAGGTAGCTCTGGGGCCAACGTCCTGACTTTC	CASSQGSSGANVLTF
TRBD2	17	TRBV10-3	NA	TRBJ2-1	TGTGCCATCAGCTTTCCGGGACTAGCGGGAGGATACAATGAGCAGTTCTTC	CAISFPGLAGGYNEQFF
NA	17	TRBV7-2	NA	TRBJ2-3	TGTGCCAGCAGCTTAGCGAACAGTGGACTACGCACAGATACGCAGTATTTT	CASSLANSGLRTDTQYF
TRBD2	15	TRBV6-5	NA	TRBJ2-5	TGTGCCAGCCGAGGACTAGCGAACATACAAGAGACCCAGTACTTC	CASRGLANIQETQYF
TRBD2	16	TRBV6-6	few	TRBJ2-3	TGTGCCAGCAGTCTTAGCGGGGCCGGATTCACAGATACGCAGTATTTT	CASSLSGAGFTDTQYF
NA	15	TRBV5-6	NA	TRBJ1-2	TGTGCCAGCAGCTATGGCAGGGAAACGGTCTATGGCTACACCTTC	CASSYGRETVYGYTF
TRBD1	16	TRBV10-2	NA	TRBJ2-7	TGCGCCAGCAGTGAGCCATACGGGACAGTCTCCTACGAGCAGTACTTC	CASSEPYGTVSYEQYF
TRBD2	16	TRBV25-1	few	TRBJ2-1	TGTGCCAGCAGTGCCGGGGGGTCGGGGCCCTACAATGAGCAGTTCTTC	CASSAGGSGPYNEQFF
TRBD1	16	TRBV18	NA	TRBJ2-5	TGTGCCAGCTCACCAAAAAAAGGACAGGGACAAGAGACCCAGTACTTC	CASSPKKGQGQETQYF
NA	13	TRBV28	few	TRBJ2-3	TGTGCCAGCACAGGGGCGAGCACAGATACGCAGTATTTT	CASTGASTDTQYF
TRBD1	15	TRBV18	NA	TRBJ1-6	TGTGCCAGCTCTCCGAGCCGGGACAGGGTTCCCCCCCTCCACTTT	CASSPSRDRVPPLHF
TRBD1	16	TRBV7-9	NA	TRBJ1-2	TGTGCCAGCAGCTTAGCGGCGGGACAGGGGTCGAGTGGCTACACCTTC	CASSLAAGQGSSGYTF
TRBD1	14	TRBV6-6	many	TRBJ2-7	TGTGCCAGCAGCCTCCCGACAGGGTTCTACGAGCAGTACTTC	CASSLPTGFYEQYF
NA	13	TRBV14	few	TRBJ1-2	TGTGCCAGCAGCCAAGGAGCTAACTATGGCTACACCTTC	CASSQGANYGYTF
NA	16	TRBV1	few	TRBJ2-2	TGCACCAGCAGCCAAGAGCGCAGGGAAAGGTCCGGGGAGCTGTTTTTT	CTSSQERRERSGELFF
TRBD1	15	TRBV28	few	TRBJ2-3	TGTGCCAGCAGTTTAAGACAGGGGGTGAGGGATACGCAGTATTTT	CASSLRQGVRDTQYF
NA	13	TRBV4-3	few	TRBJ2-3	TGCGCCAGCAGCTCCCACAGGACAGATACGCAGTATTTT	CASSSHRTDTQYF
TRBD1	16	TRBV4-3	NA	TRBJ1-2	TGCGCCAGCAGCCAAGATCTAGGGACAGGAGGCTATGGCTACACCTTC	CASSQDLGTGGYGYTF
TRBD1	14	TRBV7-2	NA	TRBJ2-3	TGTGCCAGCAGTTTCCAGGGGGGCACAGATACGCAGTATTTT	CASSFQGGTDTQYF
TRBD2	15	TRBV28	NA	TRBJ2-1	TGTGCCAGCAGTAGACTAGCGGGAGGATTGAATGAGCAGTTCTTC	CASSRLAGGLNEQFF